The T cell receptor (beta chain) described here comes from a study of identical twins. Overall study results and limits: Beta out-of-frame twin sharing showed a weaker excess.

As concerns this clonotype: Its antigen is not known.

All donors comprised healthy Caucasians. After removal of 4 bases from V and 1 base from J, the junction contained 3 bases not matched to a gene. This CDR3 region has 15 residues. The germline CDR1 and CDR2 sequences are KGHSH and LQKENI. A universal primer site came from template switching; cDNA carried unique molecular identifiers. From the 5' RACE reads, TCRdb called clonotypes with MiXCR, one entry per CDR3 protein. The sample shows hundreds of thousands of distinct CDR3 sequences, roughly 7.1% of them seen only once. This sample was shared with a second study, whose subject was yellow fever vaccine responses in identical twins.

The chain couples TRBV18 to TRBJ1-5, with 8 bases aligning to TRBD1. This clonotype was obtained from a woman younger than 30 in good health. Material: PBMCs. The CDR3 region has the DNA TGTGCCAGCTCACGGACAGGGTGGAGCAATCAGCCCCAGCATTTT. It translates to CASSRTGWSNQPQHF.